One and the same sample provided the 6 T cell receptor beta chains below, sequenced in a study of T cell clonality in common variable immunodeficiency. General observations from the study: Common variable immunodeficiency TCR beta sequences reportedly had fewer deletions and N-nucleotide insertions.

Antigens for these TCRs are unknown. Sequencing was performed with immunoSEQ multiplex PCR; in TCRdb, only in-frame clones are kept and a portion is missing. This record lists 14,000 or so clones, none seen once only, and the top ten clones contain more than 7%. Specimen: peripheral blood mononuclear cells. The receptors come from a human donor with common variable immunodeficiency.

This clone turned up a few times. The read terminates 3 residues ahead of where the CDR3 ends, so the germline J gene completes it. The genes are TRBV6-2 or TRBV6-3 and TRBJ1-1; unclear D gene. This CDR3 spans 14 amino acids. Germline V lookup: CDR1 MNHEY, CDR2 SVGEGT. The ends were cut back, 0 bases at V and 3 bases at J, with 8 bases in the middle. The CDR3 spells CASSYSEGYTEAFF. The CDR3 DNA, read in part, is TGTGCCAGCAGTTACTCGGAGGGTTACACTGAA.

This clone was seen more than once but under ten times. The observed sequence ends 3 residues before the CDR3 terminus, with the missing tail filled in from the germline J gene. The V gene is TRBV18, the J gene TRBJ1-2; 7 positions agree with TRBD1. From germline, CDR1 is KGHSH and CDR2 LQKENI. After removal of 3 bases from V and 4 bases from J, the junction contained 8 bases not matched to a gene. There are 15 residues in the CDR3. This CDR3 is CASSPYPGGFYGYTF. The CDR3 bases that were read are TGTGCCAGCTCACCTTACCCAGGGGGGTTCTATGGC.

A note on this clone: The missing CDR3 end, 3 residues past where the read stops, is filled in from the germline J gene. The rearrangement uses TRBV18 and TRBJ1-5; possibly TRBD1 for D (6 bases). The germline CDR1 and CDR2 sequences are KGHSH and LQKENI. There are 18 residues in the CDR3. With 3 bases removed from V and 0 bases from J, the gap between germline ends came to 18 bases. CDR3 DNA (partial): TGTGCCAGCTCACCCAGAGCGTTAGGACAGATTAGCAATCAGCCC. This gives the protein CASSPRALGQISNQP. The full CDR3 is CASSPRALGQISNQPQHF.

This clone has more than one count but fewer than ten. Sequencing ends 3 residues short of the CDR3 end; the germline J gene provides the rest. The genes are TRBV7-6 and TRBJ1-1, with D unclear. The CDR3 is 14 amino acids. The germline V and J ends were trimmed by 1 base and 1 base, with 7 bases remaining between them. Per germline, CDR1 SGHVS and CDR2 FNYEAQ. The CDR3 protein is CASSLEAENTEAFF. The sequenced part of the CDR3 DNA is TGTGCCAGCAGCTTAGAGGCAGAGAACACTGAA.

This clone was detected a few times. The read comes to an end 3 residues before the CDR3 does, leaving the germline J gene to fill in the end. This chain uses TRBV5-6 with TRBJ2-7; 7 bases agree with TRBD2. The CDR3 runs to 14 residues. V lost 4 bases, J lost 6 bases, and 10 bases stayed unmatched. Germline CDR1 and CDR2: SGHDT and YYEEEE. The sequenced part of the CDR3 DNA is TGTGCCAGCAGCCCGGGTGGACTAGGCCTCGAG. Translating it yields CASSPGGLGLE. The whole CDR3 sequence is CASSPGGLGLEQYF.

This clone appeared a few times. The CDR3 end lies 3 residues beyond the end of the read and is filled in from the germline J gene. V gene TRBV18 combines with J gene TRBJ2-5; 8 bases line up with TRBD2. The CDR3 consists of 13 residues. V trimming: 8 bases; J trimming: 1 base; junction bases outside the gene matches: 3. Germline V CDR1 and CDR2: KGHSH, LQKENI. The covered CDR3 bases are TGTGCCAGCAATCGGGGGGGCCAAGAGACC. Translating gives CASNRGGQET. The complete CDR3 reads CASNRGGQETQYF.